This TCR beta chain was documented in a study of blood T cells in healthy people across ages. Study outcomes and limitations: Estimates of total diversity, which came from one million sequenced T cells, were considered to be underestimates.

This clonotype appeared a few times. Its specificity is not known. Extracted total RNA amounted to at least 5.5 micrograms for each sample. Primers used in a second PCR of roughly 7 to 11 cycles were a sample-barcoded 5' primer and a J-beta primer mix. Per-sample output comprised a minimum of 2.5 million paired-end reads containing CDR3. TCRdb fed the 5' RACE reads into MiXCR, producing one record per CDR3 protein. The sample yields fewer than 2 million distinct CDR3 sequences, 35% to 50% seen once. Looked up from germline, CDR1 is DFQATT and CDR2 is SNEGSKA (reference sequence). CDR3 length: 13 amino acids. The germline V and J ends were trimmed by 6 bases and 5 bases, with 13 bases remaining between them.

This chain joins TRBV20-1 and TRBJ1-4; D gene unclear. Sequencing was carried out using blood. The source of this sequence is a human donor in good health. The DNA for the CDR3 is TGCAGTGCCTCGTTCGGTCAAAATGAAAAACTGTTTTTT. This encodes CSASFGQNEKLFF.